One and the same sample provided the 19 T cell receptor beta chains below, sequenced in a study of cytomegalovirus exposure and HLA in healthy donors. Vbeta (60) and Jbeta (13) primers were used in the PCR. This table comes from immunoSEQ multiplex PCR, and its TCRdb copy is limited to in-frame clones, with some not included. The sample lists 240,000 or so clones, 80% to 85% occurring once. The sequencing input was PBMCs. These receptors all stem from a woman aged 55 to 70 in good health and CMV-seropositive.

The rearrangement joins TRBV7-9 to TRBJ2-7; TRBD2 aligns across 13 bases. The V and J ends lost 4 bases and 1 base, in that order; junction bases with no gene match: 1. The germline CDR1 and CDR2 sequences are SEHNR and FQNEAQ (reference sequence). The CDR3 sequence is 15 residues long. CDR3 amino acids: CASSSGLAGSYEQYF. The CDR3 nucleotides read TGTGCCAGCAGCTCGGGACTAGCGGGATCCTACGAGCAGTACTTC.

This chain links TRBV2 with TRBJ1-2; 11 bases are a match to TRBD1. The CDR3 consists of 15 residues. Per germline, CDR1 SNHLY and CDR2 FYNNEI. The V gene end was trimmed by 5 bases and the J gene end by 4 bases; junction bases not matched to a gene: 6. CDR3: CASSPRTGGIYGYTF. Written as DNA, the CDR3 is TGTGCCAGCAGTCCACGGACAGGGGGCATCTATGGCTACACCTTC. Looking up the rest from reference TRBV2 and TRBJ1-2 gives the full variable domain: EPEVTQTPSHQVTQMGQEVILRCVPISNHLYFYWYRQILGQKVEFLVSFYNNEISEKSEIFDDQFSVERPDGSNFTLKIRSTKLEDSAMYFCASSPRTGGIYGYTFGSGTRLTVV.

V and J are TRBV7-2 and TRBJ2-3, with TRBD2 matching 7 bases. V trimming: 0 bases; J trimming: 0 bases; junction bases outside the gene matches: 6. Germline V CDR1 and CDR2: SGHTA, FQGNSA. CDR3 size: 17 residues. The DNA of the CDR3 is TGTGCCAGCAGCTTAGCCCTCGGTAGCGGGAGCACAGATACGCAGTATTTT. Protein sequence: CASSLALGSGSTDTQYF.

CDR3 amino acids: CASSPPGQGDEKLFF. Written as DNA, the CDR3 is TGTGCCAGCTCACCCCCGGGACAGGGAGATGAAAAACTGTTTTTT. V and J are TRBV18 and TRBJ1-4, with 9 bases aligning to TRBD1. This CDR3 has 15 amino acids. Per germline, CDR1 KGHSH and CDR2 LQKENI. With 3 bases clipped from V and 6 bases from J, the junction kept 5 bases outside the gene matches.

The chain joins TRBV18 to TRBJ1-2; D is unclear. The germline V gene encodes CDR1 KGHSH and CDR2 LQKENI. The CDR3 is 13 residues long. The V gene lost 3 bases and the J gene lost 2 bases, with 7 bases spanning the gap. The CDR3 region is CASSPTENYGYTF. The CDR3 DNA is TGTGCCAGCTCACCGACTGAGAACTATGGCTACACCTTC.

CDR3 in DNA: TGTGCCAGCAGTTACGGGACAGGAAACACCATATATTTT. Translating it yields CASSYGTGNTIYF. This chain joins TRBV6-5 and TRBJ1-3, with a tentative D call TRBD1 (6 bases). Germline CDR1 is MNHEY and CDR2 is SVGAGI. V was pared by 2 bases and J by 4 bases, with 6 bases between. The CDR3 length is 13 residues.

This chain joins TRBV6-5 and TRBJ1-5; TRBD1 is a possible D gene (5 bases). This CDR3 region has 13 residues. Germline V gene data show CDR1 as MNHEY and CDR2 as SVGAGI. Trimming left V 5 bases short and J 5 bases short, with 10 bases between. CDR3 sequence (DNA): TGTGCCAGCAGTCAGCAGGGCTATCAGCCCCAGCATTTT. Its protein product is CASSQQGYQPQHF.

This clone was seen only once. The chain recombines TRBV27 with TRBJ1-1; tentatively, D is TRBD1 (5 bases). Deletions cut 6 bases from V and 7 bases from J, with 12 bases between. There are 12 residues in the CDR3. Germline CDR1 is MNHEY and CDR2 is SMNVEV (reference sequence). CDR3 protein: CASRRLGGEAFF. The CDR3 nucleotides are TGTGCCAGCAGGCGATTGGGGGGTGAAGCTTTCTTT.

The genes are TRBV7-2 and TRBJ2-7; D remains ambiguous. The CDR3 covers 15 residues. Between the trimmed V and J ends, which lost 1 base and 0 bases, there was a span of 10 bases. Germline CDR1 reads SGHTA; CDR2 reads FQGNSA. The CDR3 DNA is TGTGCCAGCAGCTTAGACCCGTTTAGCTCCTACGAGCAGTACTTC. This sequence encodes CASSLDPFSSYEQYF.

The chain employs TRBV6-1 and TRBJ1-4; no clear D. In germline, CDR1 is MNHNS, CDR2 SASEGT. V lost 4 bases to trimming and J lost 5 bases, with 11 bases between them. The length of the CDR3 is 14 residues. This chain's CDR3 is CASSVGPRNEKLFF. CDR3 sequence (DNA): TGTGCCAGCAGTGTTGGGCCCAGAAATGAAAAACTGTTTTTT.

The J gene is TRBJ2-7, the V gene TRBV7-8; 10 nucleotides match TRBD2. This CDR3 is 14 amino acids long. Germline CDR1 is SGHVS and CDR2 is FQNEAQ. J gave up 4 bases and V 7 bases, and 7 bases lay outside the gene matches. The CDR3 coding sequence is TGTGCCAGCATTTTGAAGCGGGAGGGGTACGAGCAGTACTTC. Translation gives CASILKREGYEQYF. Full variable domain (outside the CDR3, taken from reference TRBV7-8 and TRBJ2-7): GAGVSQSPRYKVAKRGQDVALRCDPISGHVSLFWYQQALGQGPEFLTYFQNEAQLDKSGLPSDRFFAERPEGSVSTLKIQRTQQEDSAVYLCASILKREGYEQYFGPGTRLTVT.

The chain joins TRBV28 to TRBJ1-1; D uncertain. This CDR3 spans 13 amino acids. Germline CDR1 reads MDHEN; CDR2 reads SYDVKM. The germline V and J ends were trimmed by 8 bases and 3 bases, with 13 bases remaining between them. For the CDR3, the DNA is TGTGCCAGCTACGGAGGGTTGGACACTGAAGCTTTCTTT. It translates to CASYGGLDTEAFF.

Only a few counts were recorded for this clone. The rearrangement links TRBV7-9 to TRBJ1-2; D not resolved. CDR1 and CDR2 from the germline V gene are SEHNR and FQNEAQ (reference sequence). Trimming took off 1 base at V and 3 bases at J, with 6 bases between the two ends. The CDR3 length is 13 residues. For the CDR3, the DNA is TGTGCCAGCAGCTTAGACAGCCACTATGGCTACACCTTC. It translates to CASSLDSHYGYTF. The complete variable domain, with remaining parts taken from reference TRBV7-9 and TRBJ1-2, reads DTGVSQNPRHKITKRGQNVTFRCDPISEHNRLYWYRQTLGQGPEFLTYFQNEAQLEKSRLLSDRFSAERPKGSFSTLEIQRTEQGDSAMYLCASSLDSHYGYTFGSGTRLTVV.

This rearrangement joins TRBV5-1 to TRBJ2-5; 7 bases are a match to TRBD2. V lost 0 bases and J lost 6; bases outside the gene matches: 5. CDR1 and CDR2 from the germline V gene are SGHRS and YFSETQ. This CDR3 comprises 14 residues. The DNA for the CDR3 is TGCGCCAGCAGCTTGGAGTTGGGAGGGAAGACCCAGTACTTC. This translates into CASSLELGGKTQYF.

The chain recombines TRBV19 with TRBJ2-6, with D perhaps TRBD1 (6 bases). The CDR3 extends over 15 amino acids. Trimming stripped 8 bases from V and 4 bases from J, with 15 bases between. Germline CDR1 and CDR2: LNHDA and SQIVND (reference sequence). In DNA, the CDR3 is TGTGCCAGTTATTTTACAGGGAAGGGGGCCAACGTCCTGACTTTC. Amino acid sequence: CASYFTGKGANVLTF.

This clone was found a few times. The V call is TRBV6-5, the J call TRBJ1-4; the D gene is possibly TRBD1 (5 bases). CDR1 and CDR2 (germline): MNHEY, SVGAGI. With 6 bases removed from V and 6 bases from J, the gap between germline ends came to 14 bases. The CDR3 covers 14 residues. CDR3 sequence reads: CASRTANRYEKLFF. CDR3 DNA: TGTGCCAGCAGGACAGCGAACCGGTATGAAAAACTGTTTTTT.

The V and J genes are TRBV19 and TRBJ2-5; the match to TRBD2 covers 7 bases. The CDR3 covers 15 residues. V lost 4 bases and J lost 1; bases outside the gene matches: 6. Germline V CDR1 and CDR2: LNHDA, SQIVND (reference sequence). CDR3 DNA: TGTGCCAGTAGTAGAAGACTAGCCGGCCAAGAGACCCAGTACTTC. It is translated as CASSRRLAGQETQYF. The full variable domain, rest sourced from reference TRBV19 and TRBJ2-5, is DGGITQSPKYLFRKEGQNVTLSCEQNLNHDAMYWYRQDPGQGLRLIYYSQIVNDFQKGDIAEGYSVSREKKESFPLTVTSAQKNPTAFYLCASSRRLAGQETQYFGPGTRLLVL.

J is TRBJ2-6 and V is TRBV2, with unresolved D. The CDR3 has 16 residues. V gave up 2 bases and J gave up 0 bases, with 8 bases separating them. Germline CDR1 SNHLY, CDR2 FYNNEI. The CDR3 sequence: CASSELRGSGANVLTF. CDR3 sequence (DNA): TGTGCCAGCAGTGAATTGCGAGGCTCTGGGGCCAACGTCCTGACTTTC.

The chain recombines TRBV5-4 with TRBJ2-3; 7 nucleotides align to TRBD1. This CDR3 spans 15 amino acids. V gave up 5 bases and J gave up 3 bases; unmatched junction bases: 9. In germline, CDR1 is SGHNT, CDR2 YYREEE (reference sequence). CDR3 amino acids: CASSFTGVRTDTQYF. In DNA form, the CDR3 reads TGTGCCAGCAGTTTTACAGGGGTGAGGACAGATACGCAGTATTTT.